Below, 11 T cell receptor beta chains from the same sample are listed, as sequenced in a study of T cells after yellow fever vaccination. TCRdb fed the 5' RACE reads into MiXCR, producing one record per CDR3 protein. This table has under 250,000 distinct CDR3 sequences, 6.9% appearing once. Sequenced here: CD4+ T cells sorted from PBMCs, sampled 15 days after the yellow fever booster vaccination. Every receptor here comes from a man younger than 40 who received the YFV17D yellow fever vaccine.

There are many counts of this clonotype. The chain employs TRBV5-1 and TRBJ2-4; maybe TRBD2 (6 bases). This CDR3 region has 14 residues. V lost 4 bases, J lost 5 bases, and 13 bases lay in between. Germline CDR1 and CDR2: SGHRS and YFSETQ. DNA of the CDR3: TGCGCCAGCAGCCGTAGAACGGGGGAAAACATTCAGTACTTC. Translated: CASSRRTGENIQYF.

This clonotype was seen at least ten times. The V and J genes are TRBV15 and TRBJ2-3; weak D call: TRBD2 (6 bases). This CDR3 comprises 16 residues. The V end was cut by 6 bases, the J end by 7 bases, with 23 bases between. Germline loops: CDR1 LNHNV, CDR2 YYDKDF (reference sequence). CDR3 coding DNA: TGTGCCACCAGAGGAGGGAGCGGCGGGGAGGCGAATACGCAGTATTTT. This codes for CATRGGSGGEANTQYF.

There are a few counts of this clonotype. The rearrangement links TRBV5-5 to TRBJ2-7; TRBD1 agrees at 9 bases. The germline V gene has CDR1 SGHKS and CDR2 YYEKEE (reference sequence). V was clipped by 5 bases and J by 6 bases; unmatched bases: 6. The CDR3 runs 13 residues. The CDR3 region is CASRTGGGGEQYF. CDR3 sequence (DNA): TGTGCCAGCAGGACAGGGGGAGGTGGCGAGCAGTACTTC.

CDR3 bases: TGCAGTGCTAGGGGGACAGGGAGGGAGACCCAGTACTTC. Translation gives CSARGTGRETQYF. The chain combines TRBV20-1 with TRBJ2-5, with 9 positions matching TRBD1. V was pared by 3 bases and J by 5 bases, with 4 bases of the junction left unmatched. The germline V gene has CDR1 DFQATT and CDR2 SNEGSKA (reference sequence). This CDR3 spans 13 amino acids.

This clonotype has only a few counts. V usage is TRBV27 and J usage is TRBJ2-7; 7 bases fit TRBD2. V shed 3 bases, J shed 2 bases, and the junction held 7 bases outside the gene matches. The germline V gene has CDR1 MNHEY and CDR2 SMNVEV (reference sequence). This CDR3 is built from 15 residues. CDR3 in DNA: TGTGCCAGCAGTTTGGGGGGAGGGCCTCCCTACGAGCAGTACTTC. Protein product: CASSLGGGPPYEQYF.

This clonotype was seen repeatedly, ten times or more. For the CDR3, the DNA is TGCGCCAGCAGCTTGGGACTTTATGAGCAGTTCTTC. This sequence encodes CASSLGLYEQFF. The rearrangement joins TRBV5-1 to TRBJ2-1; no clear D gene. Germline CDR1 reads SGHRS; CDR2 reads YFSETQ. Deletions cut 0 bases from V and 8 bases from J, with 6 bases between. This CDR3 region has 12 residues. Drawing the rest from reference TRBV5-1 and TRBJ2-1, the complete variable domain is KAGVTQTPRYLIKTRGQQVTLSCSPISGHRSVSWYQQTPGQGLQFLFEYFSETQRNKGNFPGRFSGRQFSNSRSEMNVSTLELGDSALYLCASSLGLYEQFFGPGTRLTVL.

This clonotype turned up a few times. The V call is TRBV20-1, the J call TRBJ2-3; the match to TRBD2 covers 8 bases. This CDR3 comprises 13 residues. Germline assignment: CDR1 DFQATT and CDR2 SNEGSKA (reference sequence). V lost 5 bases to trimming and J lost 3 bases; unmatched junction nucleotides: 4. This CDR3 reads CSARPSGTDTQYF. CDR3 DNA sequence: TGCAGTGCTCGTCCTAGCGGGACAGATACGCAGTATTTT.

This clonotype was seen a handful of times. The J gene is TRBJ1-2, the V gene TRBV14; D is undetermined. The germline V gene encodes CDR1 SGHDN and CDR2 FVKESK. Trimming cost V 0 bases and J 8 bases, with 13 bases left between them. The CDR3 has 14 residues. The CDR3 here is CASSQEVGSWGYTF. As DNA, the CDR3 is TGTGCCAGCAGCCAAGAAGTGGGTTCATGGGGCTACACCTTC. Full variable domain (missing parts from reference TRBV14 and TRBJ1-2): EAGVTQFPSHSVIEKGQTVTLRCDPISGHDNLYWYRRVMGKEIKFLLHFVKESKQDESGMPNNRFLAERTGGTYSTLKVQPAELEDSGVYFCASSQEVGSWGYTFGSGTRLTVV.

This clonotype appeared a few times. Here the CDR3 DNA reads TGCAGCGGGGACAGAGGCACAGATACGCAGTATTTT. Translation gives CSGDRGTDTQYF. The V gene is TRBV29-1, the J gene TRBJ2-3, with 7 bases that match TRBD1. V gave up 7 bases and J gave up 1 base; unmatched junction bases: 2. The CDR3 sequence is 12 residues long. Germline assignment: CDR1 SQVTM and CDR2 ANQGSEA.

The CDR3 DNA is TGCAGTGCTACCGACGGGACTAGCGGGAGGAAAGATACGCAGTATTTT. It yields the protein CSATDGTSGRKDTQYF. This sequence joins TRBV20-1 and TRBJ2-3; 15 bases fit TRBD2. Losses at the gene ends were 4 bases for V and 5 bases for J; bases not matched to a gene: 7. Germline CDR1 and CDR2: DFQATT and SNEGSKA (reference sequence). CDR3 length: 16 residues.

The chain is built from TRBV4-3 and TRBJ2-3; D not certain. V was cut by 1 base and J by 4 bases, with 9 bases left in between. The length of the CDR3 is 14 residues. Germline V gene data show CDR1 as LGHNA and CDR2 as YSLEER. The CDR3 DNA follows: TGCGCCAGCAGCCAAGGCCGGCCCGCAGATACGCAGTATTTT. Amino acids: CASSQGRPADTQYF.